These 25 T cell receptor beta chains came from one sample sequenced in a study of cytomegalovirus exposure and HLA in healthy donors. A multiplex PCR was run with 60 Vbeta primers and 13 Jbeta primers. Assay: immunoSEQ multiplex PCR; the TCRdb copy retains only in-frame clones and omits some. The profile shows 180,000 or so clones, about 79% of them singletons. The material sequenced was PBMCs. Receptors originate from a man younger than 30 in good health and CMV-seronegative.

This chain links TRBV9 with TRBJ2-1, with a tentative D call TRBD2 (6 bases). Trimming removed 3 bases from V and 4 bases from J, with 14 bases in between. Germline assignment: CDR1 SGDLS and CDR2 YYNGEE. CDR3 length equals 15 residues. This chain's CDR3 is CASSAKGAGYNEQFF. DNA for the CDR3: TGTGCCAGCAGCGCGAAAGGGGCGGGATACAATGAGCAGTTCTTC.

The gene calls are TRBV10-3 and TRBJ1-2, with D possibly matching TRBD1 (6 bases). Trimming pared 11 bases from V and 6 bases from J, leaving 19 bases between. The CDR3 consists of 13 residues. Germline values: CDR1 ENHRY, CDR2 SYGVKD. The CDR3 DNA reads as TGTGCCGCCGTGGGCCAGGGGAGCCATGGCTACACCTTC. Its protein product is CAAVGQGSHGYTF.

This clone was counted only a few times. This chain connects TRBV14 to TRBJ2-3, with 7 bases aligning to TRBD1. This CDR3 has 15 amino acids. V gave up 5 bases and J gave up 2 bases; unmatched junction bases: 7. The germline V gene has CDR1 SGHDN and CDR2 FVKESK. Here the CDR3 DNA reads TGTGCCAGCAGCATCCGACAGGGTATCACAGATACGCAGTATTTT. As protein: CASSIRQGITDTQYF.

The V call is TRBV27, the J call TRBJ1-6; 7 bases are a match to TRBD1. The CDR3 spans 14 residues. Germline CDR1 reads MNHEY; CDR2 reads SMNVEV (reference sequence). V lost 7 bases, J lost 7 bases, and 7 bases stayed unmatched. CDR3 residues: CASNLQGPNSPLHF. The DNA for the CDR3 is TGTGCCAGCAACTTACAGGGGCCGAATTCACCCCTCCACTTT.

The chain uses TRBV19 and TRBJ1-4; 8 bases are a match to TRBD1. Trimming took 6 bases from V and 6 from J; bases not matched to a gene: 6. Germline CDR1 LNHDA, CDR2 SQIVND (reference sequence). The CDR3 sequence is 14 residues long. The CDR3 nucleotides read TGTGCCAGTAGAGACAGGGGTGGAGATGAAAAACTGTTTTTT. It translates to CASRDRGGDEKLFF.

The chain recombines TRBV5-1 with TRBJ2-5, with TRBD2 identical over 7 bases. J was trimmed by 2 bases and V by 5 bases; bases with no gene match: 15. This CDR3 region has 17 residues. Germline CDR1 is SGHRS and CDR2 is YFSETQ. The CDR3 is CASSPFWSGGPQETQYF. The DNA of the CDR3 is TGCGCCAGCAGTCCGTTTTGGTCGGGAGGCCCTCAAGAGACCCAGTACTTC.

CDR3 in amino acids: CASTTVGTSVYEQYF. Written as DNA, the CDR3 is TGTGCCAGCACCACCGTAGGGACTAGCGTCTACGAGCAGTACTTC. This chain joins TRBV28 and TRBJ2-7; 10 bases fit TRBD2. The CDR3 spans 15 residues. Germline-derived CDR1 and CDR2 are MDHEN and SYDVKM. J lost 3 bases, V lost 7 bases, and 9 bases had no gene match.

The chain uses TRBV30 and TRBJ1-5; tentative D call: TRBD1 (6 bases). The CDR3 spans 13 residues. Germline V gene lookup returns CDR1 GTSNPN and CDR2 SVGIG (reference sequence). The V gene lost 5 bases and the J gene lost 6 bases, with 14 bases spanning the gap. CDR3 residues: CAWDEQGTQPQHF. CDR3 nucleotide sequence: TGTGCCTGGGACGAACAGGGTACTCAGCCCCAGCATTTT.

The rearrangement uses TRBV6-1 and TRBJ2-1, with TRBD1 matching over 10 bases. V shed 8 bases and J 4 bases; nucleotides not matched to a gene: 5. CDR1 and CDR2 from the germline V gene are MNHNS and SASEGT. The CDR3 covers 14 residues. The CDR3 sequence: CASCRTGGYNEQFF. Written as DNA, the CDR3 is TGTGCCAGCTGCAGGACAGGGGGATACAATGAGCAGTTCTTC.

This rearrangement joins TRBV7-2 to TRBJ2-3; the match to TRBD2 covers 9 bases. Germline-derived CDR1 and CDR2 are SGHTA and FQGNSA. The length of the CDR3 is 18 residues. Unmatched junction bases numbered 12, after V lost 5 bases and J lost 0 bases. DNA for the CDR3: TGTGCCAGCAGCCGCCGGGTTAGCGGGGGCCGAAGCACAGATACGCAGTATTTT. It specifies CASSRRVSGGRSTDTQYF.

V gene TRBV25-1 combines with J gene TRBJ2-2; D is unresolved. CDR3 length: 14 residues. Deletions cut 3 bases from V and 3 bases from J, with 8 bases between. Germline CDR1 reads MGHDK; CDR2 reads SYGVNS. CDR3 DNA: TGTGCCAGCAGTGATCGACTTGACACCGGGGAGCTGTTTTTT. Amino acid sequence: CASSDRLDTGELFF. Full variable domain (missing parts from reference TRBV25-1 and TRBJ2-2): EADIYQTPRYLVIGTGKKITLECSQTMGHDKMYWYQQDPGMELHLIHYSYGVNSTEKGDLSSESTVSRIRTEHFPLTLESARPSHTSQYLCASSDRLDTGELFFGEGSRLTVL.

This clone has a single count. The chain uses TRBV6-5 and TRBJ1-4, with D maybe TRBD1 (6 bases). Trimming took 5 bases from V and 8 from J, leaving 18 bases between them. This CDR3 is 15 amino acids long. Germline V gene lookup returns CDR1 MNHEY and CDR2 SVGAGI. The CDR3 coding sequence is TGTGCCAGCAGTACCGCAGGGGAGCCCTCAGAAAAACTGTTTTTT. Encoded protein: CASSTAGEPSEKLFF.

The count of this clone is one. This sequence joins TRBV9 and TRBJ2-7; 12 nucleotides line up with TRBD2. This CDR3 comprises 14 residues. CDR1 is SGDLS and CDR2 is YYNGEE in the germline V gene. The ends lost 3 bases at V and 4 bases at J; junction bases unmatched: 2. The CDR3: CASSALAGGYEQYF. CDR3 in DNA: TGTGCCAGCAGCGCCCTAGCGGGAGGGTACGAGCAGTACTTC.

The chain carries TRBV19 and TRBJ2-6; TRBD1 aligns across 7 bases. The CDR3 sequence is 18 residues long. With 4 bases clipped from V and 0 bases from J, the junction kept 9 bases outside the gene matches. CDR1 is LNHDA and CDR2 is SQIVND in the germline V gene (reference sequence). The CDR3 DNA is TGTGCCAGTAGTAGGGGAGACAGGGCAAGCTCTGGGGCCAACGTCCTGACTTTC. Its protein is CASSRGDRASSGANVLTF.

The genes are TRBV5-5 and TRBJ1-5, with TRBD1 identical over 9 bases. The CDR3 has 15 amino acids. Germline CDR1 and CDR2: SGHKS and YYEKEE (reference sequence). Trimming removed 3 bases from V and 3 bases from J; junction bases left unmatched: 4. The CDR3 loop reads CASSSGQGTNQPQHF. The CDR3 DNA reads TGTGCCAGCAGCTCCGGACAGGGGACCAATCAGCCCCAGCATTTT.

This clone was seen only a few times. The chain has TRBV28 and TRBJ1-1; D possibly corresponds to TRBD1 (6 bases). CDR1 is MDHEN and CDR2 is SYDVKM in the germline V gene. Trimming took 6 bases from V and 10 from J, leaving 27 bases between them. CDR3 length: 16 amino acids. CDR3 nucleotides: TGTGCCAGCAGCCTGAACTTCGGGAACAGGGCTGTGTCAGCTTTCTTT. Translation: CASSLNFGNRAVSAFF.

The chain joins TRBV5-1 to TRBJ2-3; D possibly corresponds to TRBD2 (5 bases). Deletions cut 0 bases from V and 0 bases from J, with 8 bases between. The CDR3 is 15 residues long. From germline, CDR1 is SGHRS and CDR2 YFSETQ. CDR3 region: CASSLDGESTDTQYF. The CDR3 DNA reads TGCGCCAGCAGCTTGGACGGGGAGAGCACAGATACGCAGTATTTT.

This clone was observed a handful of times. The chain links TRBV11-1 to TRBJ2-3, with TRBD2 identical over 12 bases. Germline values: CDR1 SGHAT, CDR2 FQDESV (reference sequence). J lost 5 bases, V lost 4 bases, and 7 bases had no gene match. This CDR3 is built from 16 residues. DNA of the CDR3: TGTGCCAGCAGCTCAGGACTAGCGGGGCCCCGAGATACGCAGTATTTT. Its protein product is CASSSGLAGPRDTQYF.

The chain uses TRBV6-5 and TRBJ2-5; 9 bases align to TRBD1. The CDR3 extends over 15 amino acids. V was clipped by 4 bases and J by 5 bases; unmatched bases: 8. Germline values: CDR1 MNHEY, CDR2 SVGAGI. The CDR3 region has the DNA TGTGCCAGCAGTTCAGGGGACAGGGTCGTTGAGACCCAGTACTTC. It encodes CASSSGDRVVETQYF.

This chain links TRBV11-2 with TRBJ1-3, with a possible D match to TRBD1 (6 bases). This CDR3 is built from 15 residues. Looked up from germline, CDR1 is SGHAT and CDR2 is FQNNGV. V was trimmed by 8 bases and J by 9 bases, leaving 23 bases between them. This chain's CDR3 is CASADRDNHIGTIYF. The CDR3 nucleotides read TGTGCCAGCGCCGACCGGGACAACCACATTGGCACCATATATTTT.

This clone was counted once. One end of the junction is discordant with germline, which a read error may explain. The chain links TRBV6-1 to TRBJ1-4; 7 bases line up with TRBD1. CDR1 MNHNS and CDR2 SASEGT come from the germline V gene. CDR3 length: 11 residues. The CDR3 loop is CASTGGRKRLF. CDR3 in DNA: TGTGCCAGCACAGGGGGACGTAAACGGCTTTTT.

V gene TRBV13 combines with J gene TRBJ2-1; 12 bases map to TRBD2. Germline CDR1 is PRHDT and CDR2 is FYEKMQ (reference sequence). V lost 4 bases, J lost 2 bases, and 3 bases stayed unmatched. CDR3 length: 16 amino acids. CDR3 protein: CASSSRTSGTYNEQFF. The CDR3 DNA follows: TGTGCCAGCAGCTCACGGACTAGCGGGACCTACAATGAGCAGTTCTTC.

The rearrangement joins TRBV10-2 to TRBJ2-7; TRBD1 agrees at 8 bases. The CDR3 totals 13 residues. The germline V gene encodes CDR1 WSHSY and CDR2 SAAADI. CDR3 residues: CASGQGESYEQYF. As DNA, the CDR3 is TGCGCGAGCGGACAGGGTGAATCCTACGAGCAGTACTTC.

The CDR3 DNA sequence: TGTGCCAGCAGCTTAGCGGGGGGGCCTGAGCAGTTCTTC. Protein sequence: CASSLAGGPEQFF. J is TRBJ2-1 and V is TRBV7-8; TRBD2 is a possible D gene (7 bases). The CDR3 is 13 amino acids. CDR1 is SGHVS and CDR2 is FQNEAQ in the germline V gene. The germline V and J ends were trimmed by 0 bases and 9 bases, with 9 bases remaining between them.

CDR3 sequence reads: CASSLPLAGGNTGELFF. For the CDR3, the DNA is TGCGCCAGCAGCTTGCCTCTAGCGGGGGGAAACACCGGGGAGCTGTTTTTT. The gene calls are TRBV5-1 and TRBJ2-2; 11 bases agree with TRBD2. V lost 1 base, J lost 2 bases, and 4 bases stayed unmatched. The CDR3 consists of 17 residues. The germline V gene encodes CDR1 SGHRS and CDR2 YFSETQ.